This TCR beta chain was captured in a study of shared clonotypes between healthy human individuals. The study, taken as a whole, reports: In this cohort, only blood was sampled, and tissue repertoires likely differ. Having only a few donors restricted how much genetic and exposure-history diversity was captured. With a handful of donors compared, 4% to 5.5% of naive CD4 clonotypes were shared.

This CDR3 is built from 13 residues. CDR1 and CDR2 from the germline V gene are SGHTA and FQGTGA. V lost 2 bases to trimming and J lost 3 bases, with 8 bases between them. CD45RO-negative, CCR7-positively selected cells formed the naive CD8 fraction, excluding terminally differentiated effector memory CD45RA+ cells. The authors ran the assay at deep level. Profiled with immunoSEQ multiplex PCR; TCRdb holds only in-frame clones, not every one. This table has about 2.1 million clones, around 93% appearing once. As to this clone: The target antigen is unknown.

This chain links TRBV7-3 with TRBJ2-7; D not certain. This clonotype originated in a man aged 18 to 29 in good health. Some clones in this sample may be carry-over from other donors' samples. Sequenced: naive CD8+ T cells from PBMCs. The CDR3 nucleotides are TGTGCCAGCAGCTTATCAGACGGCTACGAGCAGTACTTC. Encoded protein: CASSLSDGYEQYF.